Shown below are 11 T cell receptor beta chains from a single sample sequenced in a study of cytomegalovirus exposure and HLA in healthy donors. Assay used: immunoSEQ multiplex PCR; TCRdb lists only in-frame clones, some missing. The sample holds some 110,000 clones, 88% seen once. The sequenced material came from PBMCs. The receptors derive from a woman younger than 35 in good health and CMV-seropositive.

The chain links TRBV27 to TRBJ2-2; D is unclear. CDR1 and CDR2 (germline): MNHEY, SMNVEV (reference sequence). CDR3 size: 15 residues. V was clipped by 5 bases and J by 2 bases, with 12 bases between them. CDR3: CASSPSDFNTGELFF. Written as DNA, the CDR3 is TGTGCCAGCAGTCCGTCAGACTTCAACACCGGGGAGCTGTTTTTT.

The chain links TRBV10-3 to TRBJ2-2, with a weak D call TRBD1 (7 bases). The V gene's germline CDR1 is ENHRY and CDR2 SYGVKD. The CDR3 is 16 amino acids. Trimming removed 2 bases from V and 4 bases from J, with 14 bases in between. CDR3 bases: TGTGCCATCAGTGAGGGTCGGCAGGGGGGCACCGGGGAGCTGTTTTTT. This sequence encodes CAISEGRQGGTGELFF.

In this sample, this clone turned up once. The V and J genes are TRBV11-2 and TRBJ1-5, with 7 bases lining up with TRBD1. Germline CDR1 SGHAT, CDR2 FQNNGV. V shed 4 bases and J 0 bases; nucleotides not matched to a gene: 3. This CDR3 spans 15 amino acids. CDR3 in DNA: TGTGCCAGCAGCTCAGGGGGATATAGCAATCAGCCCCAGCATTTT. It is translated as CASSSGGYSNQPQHF.

This rearrangement joins TRBV19 to TRBJ1-5, with TRBD1 matching over 11 bases. The length of the CDR3 is 17 residues. The trim removed 4 bases at V and 1 base at J, leaving 6 bases unmatched. The germline V gene has CDR1 LNHDA and CDR2 SQIVND (reference sequence). The CDR3 DNA is TGTGCCAGTAGTAAGGACAGGGGGCGGGTCAGCAATCAGCCCCAGCATTTT. As protein: CASSKDRGRVSNQPQHF. The full variable domain, completed using reference TRBV19 and TRBJ1-5, is DGGITQSPKYLFRKEGQNVTLSCEQNLNHDAMYWYRQDPGQGLRLIYYSQIVNDFQKGDIAEGYSVSREKKESFPLTVTSAQKNPTAFYLCASSKDRGRVSNQPQHFGDGTRLSIL.

This clone has only one observation. V usage is TRBV19 and J usage is TRBJ1-5, with D perhaps TRBD1 (5 bases). Germline CDR1 reads LNHDA; CDR2 reads SQIVND (reference sequence). V gave up 5 bases and J gave up 4 bases, with 15 bases separating them. This CDR3 has 15 residues. In nucleotides, the CDR3 is TGTGCCAGTAGTGGCGGGACGGCCCCTAATCAGCCCCAGCATTTT. Protein sequence: CASSGGTAPNQPQHF.

The chain is built from TRBV19 and TRBJ2-1; 8 nucleotides match TRBD1. Per germline, CDR1 LNHDA and CDR2 SQIVND (reference sequence). This CDR3 region has 16 residues. V shed 10 bases and J 4 bases; nucleotides not matched to a gene: 15. CDR3 sequence (DNA): TGTGCCACCACTCCGGACAGGGCGAGTTCTTACAATGAGCAGTTCTTC. Its protein is CATTPDRASSYNEQFF.

The V gene is TRBV27, the J gene TRBJ1-4, with D perhaps matching TRBD1 (5 bases). Germline loops: CDR1 MNHEY, CDR2 SMNVEV (reference sequence). The CDR3 spans 15 residues. V was shortened by 4 bases and J by 8 bases, with 17 bases between the two germline ends. CDR3 protein: CASSSSGGLREKLFF. In DNA, the CDR3 is TGTGCCAGCAGTTCCTCCGGGGGGTTACGGGAAAAACTGTTTTTT.

This sequence joins TRBV19 and TRBJ2-3; D perhaps matches TRBD2 (6 bases). The CDR3 runs 15 residues. CDR1 is LNHDA, CDR2 SQIVND, per germline (reference sequence). V lost 3 bases and J 1 base, leaving 11 bases between the germline ends. Here the CDR3 DNA reads TGTGCCAGTAGTATGGAGGGGTCAGGCACAGATACGCAGTATTTT. This translates into CASSMEGSGTDTQYF.

The genes are TRBV27 and TRBJ2-3; TRBD1 matches at 7 bases. CDR1 is MNHEY and CDR2 is SMNVEV in the germline V gene (reference sequence). The V segment lost 5 bases and the J segment 15 bases; nucleotides outside the gene matches: 14. The CDR3 runs 13 residues. The CDR3 region has the DNA TGTGCCAGCAGTGCCCTCTCCCGGGACAGAAAATATTTT. This gives the protein CASSALSRDRKYF.

This clone was seen once. V and J are TRBV28 and TRBJ2-2; D perhaps matches TRBD2 (5 bases). Deletions cut 6 bases from V and 0 bases from J, with 11 bases between. The CDR3 totals 15 residues. The germline CDR1 and CDR2 sequences are MDHEN and SYDVKM. The CDR3 region is CASSLAVTNTGELFF. In DNA form, the CDR3 reads TGTGCCAGCAGCCTAGCCGTAACGAACACCGGGGAGCTGTTTTTT.

DNA for the CDR3: TGTGCCATCAAGGAGCCCCGGGGGGGCAGATTGAACACTGAAGCTTTCTTT. Amino acid sequence: CAIKEPRGGRLNTEAFF. This sequence joins TRBV10-3 and TRBJ1-1, with TRBD1 as a possible D gene (6 bases). The CDR3 consists of 17 residues. Looked up from germline, CDR1 is ENHRY and CDR2 is SYGVKD. Trimming took off 7 bases at V and 0 bases at J, with 21 bases between the two ends.